The 29 T cell receptor beta chains listed next were all sequenced from one sample in a study of blood T cells in healthy people across ages. A second PCR, run for about 7 to 12 cycles, used a sample-barcoded 5' primer plus a J-beta primer mix. TCRdb re-derived calls from the 5' RACE reads in MiXCR, one entry per CDR3 protein. This repertoire shows over 1.5 million distinct CDR3 sequences, about 50% found once; its top ten account for over 2%. Sequencing input: blood. These receptors all come from a woman in her thirties or forties in good health.

This clonotype was seen a few times. The chain uses TRBV4-2 and TRBJ2-5; TRBD2 matches at 12 bases. Germline V CDR1 and CDR2: LGHNA, YNFKEQ. Trimming took 5 bases from V and 1 from J; bases not matched to a gene: 5. CDR3 length: 16 residues. CDR3 residues: CASSSTSGGFQETQYF. The CDR3 nucleotides are TGTGCCAGCAGCTCTACTAGCGGGGGGTTCCAAGAGACCCAGTACTTC.

V is TRBV4-1 and J is TRBJ2-5, with D hard to call. There are 15 residues in the CDR3. The germline V gene encodes CDR1 MGHRA and CDR2 YSYEKL. V was pared by 1 base and J by 5 bases, with 14 bases between. The CDR3 region is CASSQGTAEEETQYF. The DNA of the CDR3 is TGCGCCAGCAGCCAAGGCACGGCCGAGGAGGAGACCCAGTACTTC.

The CDR3 spells CSVGSGGTGTGELFF. In DNA form, the CDR3 reads TGCAGCGTTGGAAGCGGGGGCACGGGCACCGGGGAGCTGTTTTTT. The V call is TRBV29-1, the J call TRBJ2-2, with 8 bases that match TRBD2. Trimming took 4 bases from V and 4 from J; bases not matched to a gene: 8. Germline CDR1 is SQVTM and CDR2 is ANQGSEA. The CDR3 is 15 amino acids.

The J gene is TRBJ1-2, the V gene TRBV28, with a weak D call TRBD1 (5 bases). V gave up 6 bases and J gave up 4 bases, with 12 bases separating them. The CDR3 loop spans 13 amino acids. CDR1 and CDR2 (germline): MDHEN, SYDVKM. The CDR3 is CASSLLGAYGYTF. The CDR3 region has the DNA TGTGCCAGCAGCCTACTTGGGGCCTATGGCTACACCTTC.

This chain joins TRBV6-2 or TRBV6-3 and TRBJ1-5, with D uncertain. Trimming took off 0 bases at V and 9 bases at J, with 6 bases between the two ends. Germline V lookup: CDR1 MNHEY, CDR2 SVGEGT. There are 12 residues in the CDR3. The DNA for the CDR3 is TGTGCCAGCAGTTACTCAACGGGGCCCCAGCATTTT. Translation: CASSYSTGPQHF.

The chain links TRBV5-1 to TRBJ1-2; D gene ambiguous. The CDR3 totals 14 residues. V was clipped by 2 bases and J by 4 bases, with 12 bases between them. CDR1 is SGHRS, CDR2 YFSETQ, per germline. CDR3 amino acids: CASSFAMDGYGYTF. DNA for the CDR3: TGCGCCAGCAGCTTCGCAATGGACGGCTATGGCTACACCTTC.

Remarks on this clonotype: A read error may explain this, as a much larger clone is one base away. DNA of the CDR3: TGCGCCAGCAGCGTACGGACAGCGGAAGAGACCCAGTACTTC. This encodes CASSVRTAEETQYF. The chain combines TRBV5-1 with TRBJ2-5; D is possibly TRBD1 (6 bases). The ends were cut back, 4 bases at V and 3 bases at J, with 13 bases in the middle. The CDR3 loop spans 14 amino acids. Germline CDR1 is SGHRS and CDR2 is YFSETQ.

The V and J genes are TRBV6-6 and TRBJ1-4; D uncertain. Germline lookup yields CDR1 MNHNY and CDR2 SVGAGI (reference sequence). The CDR3 is made up of 14 amino acids. The V and J ends lost 0 bases and 8 bases respectively, with 10 bases between them. In DNA form, the CDR3 reads TGTGCCAGCAGTTACTCGTACTCTAGGGAAAAACTGTTTTTT. This sequence encodes CASSYSYSREKLFF.

This clonotype came up a few times. The chain has TRBV11-1 and TRBJ2-3; TRBD1 matches 7 bases. The CDR3 contains 12 residues. CDR1 is SGHAT and CDR2 is FQDESV in the germline V gene (reference sequence). The junction had 2 bases not matched to a gene; V was cut back by 8 bases and J by 3 bases. CDR3 loop: CASQGETDTQYF. In DNA form, the CDR3 reads TGTGCCAGCCAGGGGGAAACAGATACGCAGTATTTT.

This rearrangement joins TRBV27 to TRBJ2-5; D possibly matches TRBD1 or TRBD2 (5 bases each). V dropped 7 bases and J dropped 11 bases, with 26 bases sitting between them. The CDR3 runs to 15 residues. In germline, CDR1 is MNHEY, CDR2 SMNVEV (reference sequence). The CDR3 DNA follows: TGTGCCAGCACCCTATGGAGGACACCGAAGGATGAGCAGTACTTC. Translating gives CASTLWRTPKDEQYF.

This clonotype has a handful of counts. This chain uses TRBV6-2 or TRBV6-3 with TRBJ2-1, with D perhaps TRBD2 (6 bases). The CDR3 length is 14 residues. From germline, CDR1 is MNHEY and CDR2 SVGEGT. V lost 4 bases, J lost 12 bases, and 19 bases lay in between. The CDR3 loop is CASSSGAGLEGQFF. The CDR3 region has the DNA TGTGCCAGCAGTTCGGGCGCGGGACTCGAGGGGCAGTTCTTC.

The V gene is TRBV6-5, the J gene TRBJ1-5; D not certain. This CDR3 is built from 16 residues. The germline CDR1 and CDR2 sequences are MNHEY and SVGAGI. Trimming removed 6 bases at V and 0 bases at J, with 15 bases between. CDR3 coding DNA: TGTGCCAGCAGGCCAGGACGGGCGATTAGCAATCAGCCCCAGCATTTT. Its translation: CASRPGRAISNQPQHF.

This clonotype showed up just once. The rearrangement links TRBV5-1 to TRBJ2-7; 7 nucleotides line up with TRBD1. The CDR3 runs to 14 residues. Germline V lookup: CDR1 SGHRS, CDR2 YFSETQ. V gave up 7 bases and J gave up 3 bases; unmatched junction bases: 10. In DNA, the CDR3 is TGCGCCAGCCGGGCCAGGGACAGCATCTACGAGCAGTACTTC. It encodes CASRARDSIYEQYF.

The CDR3 reads CSAQTVAGGFTGELFF. DNA for the CDR3: TGCAGCGCTCAGACTGTAGCGGGGGGGTTCACCGGGGAGCTGTTTTTT. The rearrangement joins TRBV29-1 to TRBJ2-2; 11 bases align to TRBD2. Germline CDR1 SQVTM, CDR2 ANQGSEA. V was pared by 7 bases and J by 4 bases, with 11 bases of the junction left unmatched. This CDR3 has 16 residues.

In its sample, this clonotype was seen a few times. The V and J genes are TRBV7-2 and TRBJ2-5; tentative D call: TRBD1 (6 bases). V dropped 0 bases and J dropped 3 bases, with 14 bases sitting between them. The germline V gene has CDR1 SGHTA and CDR2 FQGNSA. CDR3 size: 16 residues. This chain's CDR3 is CASSLAGPTGKETQYF. As DNA, the CDR3 is TGTGCCAGCAGCTTAGCAGGGCCTACAGGGAAAGAGACCCAGTACTTC.

The rearrangement joins TRBV7-9 to TRBJ2-4, with D perhaps TRBD2 (7 bases). V gave up 4 bases and J gave up 13 bases, with 14 bases separating them. The V gene's germline CDR1 is SEHNR and CDR2 FQNEAQ (reference sequence). This CDR3 is built from 12 residues. Here the CDR3 DNA reads TGTGCCAGCAGCTCACCACAGGGAGGGCAGTACTTC. Translating it yields CASSSPQGGQYF.

This clonotype was recorded once. The junction and the germline gene differ at one end; a read error may be behind it. The genes are TRBV15 and TRBJ2-3; D possibly uses TRBD1 or TRBD2 (6 bases each). Germline V gene sequence: CDR1 LNHNV, CDR2 YYDKDF (reference sequence). The CDR3 contains 19 residues. The CDR3 loop is CATSFQENGGGLSTDTQYF. The CDR3, as DNA: TGTGCCACCAGCTTCCAGGAAAATGGAGGGGGGCTCAGCACTGATACGCAGTATTTT.

CDR3 nucleotide sequence: TGTGCCAGCAGTTTACCCCTAGGGGACGAGCAGTACTTC. This gives the protein CASSLPLGDEQYF. This chain connects TRBV28 to TRBJ2-7; possibly TRBD1 for D (5 bases). Germline loops: CDR1 MDHEN, CDR2 SYDVKM. CDR3 size: 13 residues. V lost 2 bases, J lost 5 bases, and 10 bases lay in between. Using reference TRBV28 and TRBJ2-7 for the parts outside the CDR3, the full variable domain is DVKVTQSSRYLVKRTGEKVFLECVQDMDHENMFWYRQDPGLGLRLIYFSYDVKMKEKGDIPEGYSVSREKKERFSLILESASTNQTSMYLCASSLPLGDEQYFGPGTRLTVT.

The chain recombines TRBV7-9 with TRBJ1-1; TRBD1 matches 8 bases. V gave up 8 bases and J gave up 3 bases; unmatched junction bases: 8. Germline V gene data show CDR1 as SEHNR and CDR2 as FQNEAQ (reference sequence). This CDR3 is built from 14 residues. CDR3 sequence reads: CASQRQGLDTEAFF. The CDR3 bases are TGTGCCAGCCAGCGACAGGGGTTGGACACTGAAGCTTTCTTT.

Here the CDR3 reads CASSERGGKDEQYF. For the CDR3, the DNA is TGCGCCAGCAGTGAACGGGGGGGCAAAGATGAGCAGTACTTC. This chain joins TRBV10-2 and TRBJ2-7, with 8 bases identical to TRBD2. This CDR3 has 14 residues. Germline CDR1 is WSHSY and CDR2 is SAAADI. V shed 3 bases and J 7 bases; nucleotides not matched to a gene: 8.

The V call is TRBV12-3 or TRBV12-4, the J call TRBJ1-2; D ambiguous. V was clipped by 0 bases and J by 6 bases, with 26 bases between them. The CDR3 sequence is 19 residues long. The CDR3 is CASSLAVPRRLRRTDGYTF. The DNA of the CDR3 is TGTGCCAGCAGTTTAGCTGTACCCAGAAGGCTTCGACGAACGGATGGCTACACCTTC.

Only a few counts were recorded for this clonotype. The chain has TRBV20-1 and TRBJ2-3; 8 bases align to TRBD2. The CDR3 sequence is 13 residues long. Germline V gene sequence: CDR1 DFQATT, CDR2 SNEGSKA (reference sequence). Trimming removed 5 bases from V and 4 bases from J; junction bases left unmatched: 5. The CDR3 protein is CSARSGGPDTQYF. Here the CDR3 DNA reads TGCAGTGCTCGCAGCGGGGGACCAGATACGCAGTATTTT.

This clonotype has just a few counts. V is TRBV6-2 or TRBV6-3 and J is TRBJ1-2; a possible D gene is TRBD1 (6 bases). The CDR3 length is 14 residues. Trimming cost V 6 bases and J 7 bases, with 18 bases left between them. Looked up from germline, CDR1 is MNHEY and CDR2 is SVGEGT. The CDR3 DNA follows: TGTGCCAGCAGCCGCGTGGGGACACCTCGTGGCTACACCTTC. The encoded protein is CASSRVGTPRGYTF.

The table lists this clonotype with a few counts. The J gene is TRBJ2-6, the V gene TRBV4-2, with D tentatively TRBD1 or TRBD2 (5 bases each). Trimming stripped 3 bases from V and 0 bases from J, with 21 bases between. The germline V gene encodes CDR1 LGHNA and CDR2 YNFKEQ. This CDR3 spans 20 amino acids. The CDR3 region has the DNA TGTGCCAGCAGCCAGGGGACCACTGGCCCAAGTAGCTCTGGGGCCAACGTCCTGACTTTC. Its protein is CASSQGTTGPSSSGANVLTF.

This clonotype was found a few times. V is TRBV5-6 and J is TRBJ1-4, with D perhaps matching TRBD1 (5 bases). Germline V gene sequence: CDR1 SGHDT, CDR2 YYEEEE. Trimming pared 0 bases from V and 6 bases from J, leaving 15 bases between. This CDR3 has 16 residues. Written as DNA, the CDR3 is TGTGCCAGCAGCTTGGGCTCGGAGGGGCGTGATGAAAAACTGTTTTTT. Translated, it gives CASSLGSEGRDEKLFF.

This clonotype turned up a few times. This chain links TRBV20-1 with TRBJ2-1, with 7 nucleotides matching TRBD2. Losses at the gene ends were 6 bases for V and 9 bases for J; bases not matched to a gene: 17. CDR3 length: 15 residues. Germline V CDR1 and CDR2: DFQATT, SNEGSKA (reference sequence). This CDR3 reads CSARAGSGLSREQFF. The CDR3 coding sequence is TGCAGTGCCCGAGCGGGTAGCGGGCTAAGTCGTGAGCAGTTCTTC.

The chain has TRBV24-1 and TRBJ1-2; possible D gene TRBD1, 5 bases. With 3 bases removed from V and 6 bases from J, the gap between germline ends came to 13 bases. CDR3 length: 14 residues. In germline, CDR1 is KGHDR, CDR2 SFDVKD. This CDR3 reads CATSDRGVGNGYTF. CDR3 coding DNA: TGTGCCACCAGTGATCGAGGGGTTGGCAATGGCTACACCTTC.

The chain employs TRBV24-1 and TRBJ2-5; D is perhaps TRBD1 (6 bases). V lost 6 bases, J lost 7 bases, and 17 bases lay in between. This CDR3 comprises 14 residues. Germline V gives CDR1 KGHDR, CDR2 SFDVKD. CDR3 amino acids: CATSRTGNGATQYF. The CDR3, as DNA: TGTGCCACCAGTCGAACAGGGAACGGAGCGACCCAGTACTTC.

This clonotype was seen a few times. The chain links TRBV4-2 to TRBJ2-3, with D unresolved. Trimming took off 1 base at V and 4 bases at J, with 12 bases between the two ends. Germline V gene lookup returns CDR1 LGHNA and CDR2 YNFKEQ. The CDR3 extends over 15 amino acids. DNA for the CDR3: TGTGCCAGCAGCCAAGGAGAAAGTCCCCCAGATACGCAGTATTTT. Protein product: CASSQGESPPDTQYF.